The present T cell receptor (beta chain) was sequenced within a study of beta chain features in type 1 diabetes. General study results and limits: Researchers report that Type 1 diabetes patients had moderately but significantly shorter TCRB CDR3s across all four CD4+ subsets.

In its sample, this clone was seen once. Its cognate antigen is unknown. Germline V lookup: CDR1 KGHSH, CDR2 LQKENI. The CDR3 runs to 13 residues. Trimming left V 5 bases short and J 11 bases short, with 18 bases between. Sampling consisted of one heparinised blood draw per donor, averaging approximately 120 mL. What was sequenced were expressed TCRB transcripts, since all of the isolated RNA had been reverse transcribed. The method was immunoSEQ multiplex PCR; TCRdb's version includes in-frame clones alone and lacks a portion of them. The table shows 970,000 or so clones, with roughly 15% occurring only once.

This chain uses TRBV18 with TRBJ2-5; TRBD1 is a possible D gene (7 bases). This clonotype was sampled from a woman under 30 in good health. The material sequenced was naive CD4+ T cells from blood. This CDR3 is CASSKGAPGEQYF. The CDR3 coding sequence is TGTGCCAGCTCAAAGGGGGCGCCGGGAGAGCAGTACTTC.